This T cell receptor beta chain originates from a study of PD-L1 blockade in urothelial cancer. Across the study: In the patient group, most of the roughly 30 were males with bladder-origin urothelial cancer.

The CDR3 is 14 residues long. Per the germline V gene, CDR1 is MNHGY and CDR2 is SAAAGT. The V gene lost 0 bases and the J gene lost 7 bases, with 7 bases spanning the gap. Profiling relied on immunoSEQ multiplex PCR, and the TCRdb table lists in-frame clones only, not all of them. The table has roughly 2,200 clones, 37% seen once. Study results and limitations: Sequencing used one FFPE tumor sample per patient (not collected right before treatment).

To note about this clone: As yet, its antigen is unknown.

The specimen comprised tumor tissue, sampled before atezolizumab (anti-PD-L1) treatment. The rearrangement joins TRBV6-8 to TRBJ1-6; the D gene is possibly TRBD1 (5 bases). This clonotype was sampled from a man between 60 and 75 years old with urothelial cancer. CDR3 coding DNA: TGTGCCAGCAGTTACTCCAGGGAAAATTCACCCCTCCACTTT. It is translated as CASSYSRENSPLHF.